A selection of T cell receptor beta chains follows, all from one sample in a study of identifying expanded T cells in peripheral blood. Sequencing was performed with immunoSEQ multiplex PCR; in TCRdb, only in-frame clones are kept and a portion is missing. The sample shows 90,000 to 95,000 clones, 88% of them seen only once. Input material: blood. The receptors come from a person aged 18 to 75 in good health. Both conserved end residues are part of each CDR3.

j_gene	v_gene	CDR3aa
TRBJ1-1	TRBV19	CASRGFGMNTEAFF
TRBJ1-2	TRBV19	CASSGGQEYYGYTF
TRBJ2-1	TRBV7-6	CASSSGLASEQFF
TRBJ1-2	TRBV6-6	CASSLYRGEGYTF
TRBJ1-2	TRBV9	CASSPGDRVSHGYTF
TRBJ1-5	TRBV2	CASREGQGVWQPQHF
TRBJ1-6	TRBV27	CASSSSYNSPLHF
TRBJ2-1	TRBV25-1	CASSARGGDEQFF
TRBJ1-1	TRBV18	CASSSGTKGEAFF
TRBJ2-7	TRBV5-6	CASSSGTGDYEQYF
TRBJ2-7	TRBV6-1	CASSEVSAGDPYEQYF
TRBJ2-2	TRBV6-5	CASSTRTARTGELFF
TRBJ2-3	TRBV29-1	CSGGYTSGRADTQYF
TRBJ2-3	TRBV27	CASSLSHTTDTQYF
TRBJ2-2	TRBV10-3	CAVSRDPPNTGELFF
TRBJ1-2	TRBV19	CASSSRAHGYTF
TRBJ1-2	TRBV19	CASSPTRTFGYTF
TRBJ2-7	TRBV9	CASSVDGRESGEQYF
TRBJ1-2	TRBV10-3	CAISANDLLGYTF
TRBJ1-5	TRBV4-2	CASSQDGPGQGGQPQHF
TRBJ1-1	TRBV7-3	CASSSVLGTEAFF
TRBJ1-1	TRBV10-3	CAISQVNTEAFF
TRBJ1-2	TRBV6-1	CASSELRYGYTF
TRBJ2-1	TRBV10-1	CASSGTGGGLLYNEQFF
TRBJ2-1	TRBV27	CASSHPGNEQFF
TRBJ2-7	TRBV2	CASSDRDRWYEQYF
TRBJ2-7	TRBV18	CASSPPEAERSTYEQYF
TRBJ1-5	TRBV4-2	CASSQPGQGVQPQHF
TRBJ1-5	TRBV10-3	CAITTGENQPQHF
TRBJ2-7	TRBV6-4	CASSDSGGRPSYEQYF
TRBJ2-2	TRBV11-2	CASTVTGTVTGELFF
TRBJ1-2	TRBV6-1	CASSWDVANYGYTF
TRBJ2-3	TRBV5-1	CASSLDGFSTDTQYF
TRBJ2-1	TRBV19	CATGQGTHEQFF
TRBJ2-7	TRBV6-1	CASSESGYEQYF
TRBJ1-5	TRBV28	CASKLPGGNQPQHF
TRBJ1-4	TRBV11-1	CASSASRQGGKLFF
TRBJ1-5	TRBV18	CASSFGRDNQPQHF
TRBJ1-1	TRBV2	CASMMTGVASEAFF
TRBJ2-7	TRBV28	CASKAAYEQYF
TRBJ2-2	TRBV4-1	CASSQDRLAGNTGELFF
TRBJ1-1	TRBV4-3	CASSLQGRDMNTEAFF
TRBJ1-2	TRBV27	CASSLKGPYGYTF
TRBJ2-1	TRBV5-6	CASSSGAGVSYNEQFF
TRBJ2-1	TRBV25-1	CASSEWGSNNEQFF
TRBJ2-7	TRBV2	CASSLSSSYEQYF
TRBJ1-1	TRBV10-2	CASSESGGTEAFF
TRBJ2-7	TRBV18	CASSSRDRDEQYF
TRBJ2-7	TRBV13	CASSSGDEQYF
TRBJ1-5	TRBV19	CADPTTNSNQPQHF
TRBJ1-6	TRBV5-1	CASSQTRREAYNSPLHF